These T cell receptor beta chains were read from a single sample in a study of T cell responses to AZD1222 COVID-19 vaccine. Sequencing used immunoSEQ multiplex PCR; TCRdb keeps in-frame clones, though not all of them. The data hold 100,000 to 120,000 clones, with around 90% observed a single time. The sample here was peripheral blood, taken on day 0 of AZD1222 vaccination. These receptors were taken from an adult in good health. The CDR3 runs from the conserved cysteine through the conserved F or W. A D gene is named only where the DNA matches it firmly. Where a row states a size, it is once, few, many or the class of an expanded clone; other rows omit it.

v_call: TRBV6-6; d_call: -; j_call: TRBJ2-3; cdr3_length: 17; clone_size: once; cdr3_aa: CASSPTGAPANTDTQYF; cdr3_nt: TGTGCCAGCAGTCCTACGGGGGCTCCAGCGAACACAGATACGCAGTATTTT
v_call: TRBV6-5; d_call: TRBD1; j_call: TRBJ2-7; cdr3_length: 15; clone_size: -; cdr3_aa: CASSYGTGKIHEQYF; cdr3_nt: TGTGCCAGCAGTTACGGGACAGGGAAAATCCACGAGCAGTACTTC
v_call: TRBV19; d_call: -; j_call: TRBJ2-1; cdr3_length: 18; clone_size: -; cdr3_aa: CASSIGGRRLAIYNEQFF; cdr3_nt: TGTGCCAGTAGTATTGGGGGGCGGCGCCTAGCGATTTACAATGAGCAGTTCTTC
v_call: TRBV19; d_call: -; j_call: TRBJ2-1; cdr3_length: 14; clone_size: once; cdr3_aa: CASGALGVYNEQFF; cdr3_nt: TGTGCCAGTGGAGCCCTGGGGGTCTACAATGAGCAGTTCTTC
v_call: TRBV5-1; d_call: TRBD2; j_call: TRBJ2-1; cdr3_length: 15; clone_size: -; cdr3_aa: CASSLELAGYNEQFF; cdr3_nt: TGCGCCAGCAGCTTGGAACTAGCGGGGTACAATGAGCAGTTCTTC
v_call: TRBV14; d_call: TRBD2; j_call: TRBJ2-1; cdr3_length: 15; clone_size: once; cdr3_aa: CASSQAVAGGNEQFF; cdr3_nt: TGTGCCAGCAGCCAAGCTGTAGCGGGGGGGAATGAGCAGTTCTTC
v_call: TRBV19; d_call: -; j_call: TRBJ1-2; cdr3_length: 15; clone_size: -; cdr3_aa: CASSSRAEGHYGYTF; cdr3_nt: TGTGCCAGTAGTAGTCGGGCCGAGGGACACTATGGCTACACCTTC
v_call: TRBV3-1/TRBV3-2; d_call: -; j_call: TRBJ2-1; cdr3_length: 14; clone_size: -; cdr3_aa: CASSQDSGEDEQFF; cdr3_nt: TGTGCCAGCAGCCAAGATTCAGGGGAGGATGAGCAGTTCTTC
v_call: TRBV2; d_call: -; j_call: TRBJ1-5; cdr3_length: 13; clone_size: -; cdr3_aa: CASNMRDPQPQHF; cdr3_nt: TGTGCCAGCAATATGAGGGATCCTCAGCCCCAGCATTTT
v_call: TRBV2; d_call: -; j_call: TRBJ2-6; cdr3_length: 15; clone_size: once; cdr3_aa: CASSLEGSGANVLTF; cdr3_nt: TGTGCCAGCAGCCTAGAGGGCTCTGGGGCCAACGTCCTGACTTTC
v_call: TRBV4-1; d_call: TRBD1; j_call: TRBJ2-3; cdr3_length: 15; clone_size: -; cdr3_aa: CASSQGTGYTDTQYF; cdr3_nt: TGCGCCAGCAGCCAGGGGACAGGGTACACAGATACGCAGTATTTT
v_call: TRBV7-7; d_call: -; j_call: TRBJ2-5; cdr3_length: 15; clone_size: -; cdr3_aa: CASSHRSGREETQYF; cdr3_nt: TGTGCTAGCAGCCACCGTAGCGGTAGGGAAGAGACCCAGTACTTC
v_call: TRBV6-1; d_call: -; j_call: TRBJ1-2; cdr3_length: 12; clone_size: -; cdr3_aa: CASSEGQYGYTF; cdr3_nt: TGTGCCAGCAGTGAGGGCCAGTATGGCTACACCTTC
v_call: TRBV28; d_call: TRBD1; j_call: TRBJ1-1; cdr3_length: 16; clone_size: once; cdr3_aa: CASMRTGARANTEAFF; cdr3_nt: TGTGCCAGCATGCGGACAGGGGCAAGAGCGAACACTGAAGCTTTCTTT
v_call: TRBV2; d_call: TRBD1; j_call: TRBJ1-1; cdr3_length: 14; clone_size: -; cdr3_aa: CASSPGQGSTEAFF; cdr3_nt: TGTGCCAGCAGCCCGGGACAGGGATCCACTGAAGCTTTCTTT
v_call: TRBV7-6; d_call: -; j_call: TRBJ1-3; cdr3_length: 15; clone_size: -; cdr3_aa: CASSMGPGLGNTIYF; cdr3_nt: TGTGCCAGCAGCATGGGACCGGGGCTTGGAAACACCATATATTTT
v_call: TRBV7-2; d_call: TRBD2; j_call: TRBJ2-1; cdr3_length: 14; clone_size: -; cdr3_aa: CASSPAGGRNEQFF; cdr3_nt: TGTGCCAGCAGCCCCGCGGGGGGGAGGAATGAGCAGTTCTTC
v_call: TRBV7-3; d_call: TRBD2; j_call: TRBJ2-1; cdr3_length: 17; clone_size: few; cdr3_aa: CASSLRSGRNLHNEQFF; cdr3_nt: TGTGCCAGCAGCTTACGAAGCGGGAGGAATTTACACAATGAGCAGTTCTTC
v_call: TRBV4-3; d_call: -; j_call: TRBJ2-5; cdr3_length: 16; clone_size: -; cdr3_aa: CASSQTILKGGETQYF; cdr3_nt: TGCGCCAGCAGCCAAACTATCTTAAAGGGGGGGGAGACCCAGTACTTC
v_call: TRBV3-1/TRBV3-2; d_call: -; j_call: TRBJ2-1; cdr3_length: 15; clone_size: -; cdr3_aa: CASSQDWGKPAEQFF; cdr3_nt: TGTGCCAGCAGCCAAGATTGGGGAAAGCCGGCCGAGCAGTTCTTC
v_call: TRBV6-2/TRBV6-3; d_call: -; j_call: TRBJ1-2; cdr3_length: 14; clone_size: -; cdr3_aa: CASSYSISVGGYTF; cdr3_nt: TGTGCCAGCAGTTACTCGATAAGCGTAGGCGGCTACACCTTC
v_call: TRBV18; d_call: -; j_call: TRBJ1-1; cdr3_length: 15; clone_size: -; cdr3_aa: CASSPGTRQNTEAFF; cdr3_nt: TGTGCCAGCTCACCAGGGACCAGGCAGAACACTGAAGCTTTCTTT
v_call: TRBV6-4; d_call: -; j_call: TRBJ2-3; cdr3_length: 14; clone_size: few; cdr3_aa: CASSALGASDTQYF; cdr3_nt: TGTGCCAGCAGTGCGCTGGGGGCCAGCGATACGCAGTATTTT
v_call: TRBV19; d_call: -; j_call: TRBJ1-1; cdr3_length: 14; clone_size: -; cdr3_aa: CASSIVGDYTEAFF; cdr3_nt: TGTGCCAGTAGTATAGTCGGTGACTACACTGAAGCTTTCTTT